This T cell receptor beta chain was obtained from a study of cytomegalovirus exposure and HLA in healthy donors. A word on this clone: The antigen remains undetermined.

Overall study results and limits: The investigators catalogued about 170 TCR beta chains as cytomegalovirus-associated.

Trimming left V 3 bases short and J 3 bases short, with 8 bases between. CDR1 is SNHLY and CDR2 is FYNNEI in the germline V gene. The CDR3 consists of 13 residues. Repertoires were generated with immunoSEQ multiplex PCR, while TCRdb's copy carries only in-frame clones and drops some. The sample records 130,000 or so clones, about 90% being singletons. Sequencing was carried out using PBMCs. The chain is built from TRBV2 and TRBJ1-2, with a weak D call TRBD1 (5 bases). This receptor was obtained from a young man in good health and CMV-seronegative. The CDR3 is CASSEEGYYGYTF. CDR3 sequence (DNA): TGTGCCAGCAGTGAGGAGGGGTACTATGGCTACACCTTC.